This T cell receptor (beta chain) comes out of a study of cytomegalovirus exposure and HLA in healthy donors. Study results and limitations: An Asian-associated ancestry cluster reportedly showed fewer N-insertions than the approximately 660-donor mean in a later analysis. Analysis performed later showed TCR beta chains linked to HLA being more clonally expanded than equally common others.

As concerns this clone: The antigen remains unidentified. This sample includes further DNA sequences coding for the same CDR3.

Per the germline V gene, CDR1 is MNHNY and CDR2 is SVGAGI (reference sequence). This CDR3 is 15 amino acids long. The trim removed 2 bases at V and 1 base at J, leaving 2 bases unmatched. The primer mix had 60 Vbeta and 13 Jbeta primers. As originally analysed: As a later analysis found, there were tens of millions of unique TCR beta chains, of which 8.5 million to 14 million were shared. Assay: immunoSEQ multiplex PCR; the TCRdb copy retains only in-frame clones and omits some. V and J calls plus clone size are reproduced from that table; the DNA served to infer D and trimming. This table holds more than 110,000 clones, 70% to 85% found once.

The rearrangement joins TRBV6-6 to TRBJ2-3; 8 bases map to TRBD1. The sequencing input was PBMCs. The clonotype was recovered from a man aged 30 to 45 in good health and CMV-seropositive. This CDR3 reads CASSYPGQGTDTQYF. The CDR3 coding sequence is TGTGCCAGCAGTTACCCGGGACAGGGCACAGATACGCAGTATTTT.